The 20 T cell receptor beta chains below were found in one sample sequenced in a study of T cell repertoires in cytomegalovirus infection. One entry per CDR3 protein, called by TCRdb with MiXCR from the reads. The sample holds 300,000 to 450,000 distinct CDR3 sequences, 18% seen once. Source material: PBMCs. The receptor source for this set is a human donor in good health (CMV status not recorded). Some clones in this sample may be carry-over from other donors' samples.

The sample holds many counts of this clonotype. This chain joins TRBV7-2 and TRBJ1-1; D remains ambiguous. In germline, CDR1 is SGHTA, CDR2 FQGNSA. V dropped 5 bases and J dropped 5 bases, with 12 bases sitting between them. This CDR3 contains 13 residues. The CDR3 loop reads CASSPLGGTEAFF. CDR3 in DNA: TGTGCCAGCAGCCCCCTAGGAGGGACTGAAGCTTTCTTT.

This clonotype was found a few times. V gene TRBV19 combines with J gene TRBJ2-7; 13 nucleotides match TRBD2. Germline trimming cut 5 bases from V and 0 bases from J; bases unmatched to any gene: 7. Germline CDR1 LNHDA, CDR2 SQIVND (reference sequence). The CDR3 has 17 residues. In DNA, the CDR3 is TGTGCCAGTAGTCCAGCACTAGCGGGAGGGAGCTCCTACGAGCAGTACTTC. Its protein is CASSPALAGGSSYEQYF.

This clonotype was observed many times. The genes are TRBV7-8 and TRBJ1-2; 10 bases are a match to TRBD1. This CDR3 region has 16 residues. V was clipped by 5 bases and J by 7 bases; unmatched bases: 13. The germline V gene has CDR1 SGHVS and CDR2 FQNEAQ. The CDR3 bases are TGTGCCAGCAGCCCGAATCCCGGGACAGGGGTAACTGGCTACACCTTC. Translation: CASSPNPGTGVTGYTF.

V and J are TRBV4-2 and TRBJ1-2, with D possibly matching TRBD1 (6 bases). This CDR3 is built from 15 residues. Germline loops: CDR1 LGHNA, CDR2 YNFKEQ. V lost 1 base, J lost 3 bases, and 12 bases lay in between. CDR3: CASSQGGAEDYGYTF. The DNA for the CDR3 is TGTGCCAGCAGCCAAGGGGGGGCAGAGGACTATGGCTACACCTTC.

For this clonotype: This may be a read error: a much more frequent sequence differs by one nucleotide. This rearrangement joins TRBV20-1 to TRBJ2-3, with 9 bases matching TRBD2. With 6 bases clipped from V and 3 bases from J, the junction kept 13 bases outside the gene matches. The CDR3 consists of 16 residues. The germline gives CDR1 DFQATT, CDR2 SNEGSKA (reference sequence). This chain's CDR3 is CSARRPGSGSTDTQYF. CDR3 DNA sequence: TGCAGTGCCAGACGCCCAGGTAGCGGGAGTACAGATACGCAGTATTTT.

This chain links TRBV6-1 with TRBJ2-3; a possible D gene is TRBD2 (6 bases). The CDR3 sequence is 17 residues long. Trimming took 6 bases from V and 0 from J, leaving 19 bases between them. The germline CDR1 and CDR2 sequences are MNHNS and SASEGT. The CDR3: CASSRRVGGTSTDTQYF. In DNA form, the CDR3 reads TGTGCCAGCAGCCGCCGGGTGGGCGGGACTAGCACAGATACGCAGTATTTT.

The V and J genes are TRBV6-6 and TRBJ2-7, with TRBD1 identical over 9 bases. Germline V gene sequence: CDR1 MNHNY, CDR2 SVGAGI (reference sequence). The V gene end was trimmed by 1 base and the J gene end by 3 bases; junction bases not matched to a gene: 4. CDR3 length: 15 amino acids. The CDR3 spells CASSYYPGQGYEQYF. The CDR3 nucleotides read TGTGCCAGCAGTTACTATCCGGGACAGGGCTACGAGCAGTACTTC.

The V gene is TRBV19, the J gene TRBJ1-4; possible D gene TRBD1, 5 bases. The germline V gene has CDR1 LNHDA and CDR2 SQIVND (reference sequence). This CDR3 contains 15 residues. Trimming removed 10 bases at V and 8 bases at J, with 23 bases between. CDR3 sequence (DNA): TGTGCCACCAGGGTTGGGGACTCTCTCACGGAAAAACTGTTTTTT. It encodes CATRVGDSLTEKLFF.

With respect to this clonotype: This may come from a read error, since a much larger clone is one base off. This chain connects TRBV7-9 to TRBJ1-1, with D hard to call. The germline V gene has CDR1 SEHNR and CDR2 FQNEAQ (reference sequence). CDR3 size: 14 residues. The CDR3 DNA reads as TGTGCCAACAGCCACCCCTGGATGTACACTGAAGCTTTCTTT. This encodes CANSHPWMYTEAFF.

V is TRBV5-6 and J is TRBJ2-7; 7 nucleotides agree with TRBD1. Losses at the gene ends were 0 bases for V and 3 bases for J; bases not matched to a gene: 3. Germline-derived CDR1 and CDR2 are SGHDT and YYEEEE. The CDR3 is 14 amino acids. The DNA of the CDR3 is TGTGCCAGCAGCTTGGTGGGACAGATCTACGAGCAGTACTTC. Residues: CASSLVGQIYEQYF. The variable domain in full, completed from reference TRBV5-6 and TRBJ2-7, reads DAGVTQSPTHLIKTRGQQVTLRCSPKSGHDTVSWYQQALGQGPQFIFQYYEEEERQRGNFPDRFSGHQFPNYSSELNVNALLLGDSALYLCASSLVGQIYEQYFGPGTRLTVT.

This clonotype was observed a few times. The chain combines TRBV7-6 with TRBJ2-3, with 7 bases that match TRBD2. Per the germline V gene, CDR1 is SGHVS and CDR2 is FNYEAQ. The CDR3 length is 15 residues. V lost 3 bases to trimming and J lost 2 bases; unmatched junction nucleotides: 5. The CDR3 DNA sequence: TGTGCCAGCAGCTTGTTCACTAGCGACACAGATACGCAGTATTTT. It encodes CASSLFTSDTDTQYF.

This clonotype has a count of ten or more. The V call is TRBV7-2, the J call TRBJ1-1, with a possible D match to TRBD1 (5 bases). This CDR3 comprises 11 residues. The germline CDR1 and CDR2 sequences are SGHTA and FQGNSA. Trimming cost V 5 bases and J 10 bases, with 11 bases left between them. The CDR3 spells CASSARGRAFF. The CDR3 region has the DNA TGTGCCAGCAGCGCTCGGGGGAGAGCTTTCTTT.

This clonotype showed up many times. This chain links TRBV12-3 or TRBV12-4 with TRBJ1-5; D is uncertain. Trimming removed 3 bases from V and 6 bases from J, with 9 bases in between. The CDR3 consists of 13 residues. The CDR3 spells CASSLLGGQPQHF. The CDR3 region has the DNA TGTGCCAGCAGTTTGCTTGGCGGTCAGCCCCAGCATTTT.

This clonotype was observed a handful of times. CDR3 protein: CASRLLEGSGGLTDTQYF. For the CDR3, the DNA is TGTGCCAGCAGATTACTAGAGGGTAGCGGGGGGCTCACAGATACGCAGTATTTT. V gene TRBV6-6 combines with J gene TRBJ2-3, with TRBD2 matching over 10 bases. This CDR3 has 18 amino acids. Germline CDR1 reads MNHNY; CDR2 reads SVGAGI (reference sequence). V gave up 6 bases and J gave up 2 bases; unmatched junction bases: 14.

This clonotype was seen a handful of times. CDR3 DNA sequence: TGTGCCAGCAGTGCCCTCGCCTACGAGCAGTACTTC. The encoded protein is CASSALAYEQYF. This rearrangement joins TRBV6-1 to TRBJ2-7; no definite D call. The germline V gene encodes CDR1 MNHNS and CDR2 SASEGT. The ends were cut back, 4 bases at V and 2 bases at J, with 6 bases in the middle. The CDR3 is made up of 12 amino acids.

There are many counts of this clonotype. The V and J genes are TRBV7-2 and TRBJ2-1, with 9 positions matching TRBD2. J was trimmed by 4 bases and V by 1 base; bases with no gene match: 5. The CDR3 consists of 16 residues. Germline CDR1 and CDR2: SGHTA and FQGNSA. The chain's CDR3 is CASSLEGSGGYNEQFF. The CDR3 coding sequence is TGTGCCAGCAGCTTAGAGGGTAGCGGGGGATACAATGAGCAGTTCTTC.

This clonotype was picked up many times. The rearrangement uses TRBV7-2 and TRBJ2-2, with no clear D. Germline values: CDR1 SGHTA, CDR2 FQGNSA. CDR3 length: 12 residues. With 5 bases removed from V and 8 bases from J, the gap between germline ends came to 9 bases. The CDR3 spells CASSHFRGELFF. CDR3 coding DNA: TGTGCCAGCAGCCACTTTAGGGGGGAGCTGTTTTTT.

The chain recombines TRBV18 with TRBJ1-5, with D possibly being TRBD1 (5 bases). The CDR3 has 16 residues. The V end lost 3 bases, the J end lost 6 bases, and 18 bases lay between the germline ends. Germline V gene data show CDR1 as KGHSH and CDR2 as LQKENI. The CDR3 loop reads CASSPNTPQGGQPQHF. DNA of the CDR3: TGTGCCAGCTCACCCAACACGCCGCAGGGCGGTCAGCCCCAGCATTTT.

This clonotype was recorded a few times. The chain employs TRBV20-1 and TRBJ1-1; D possibly corresponds to TRBD1 (5 bases). Germline CDR1 DFQATT, CDR2 SNEGSKA (reference sequence). Trimming took 2 bases from V and 9 from J, leaving 13 bases between them. The length of the CDR3 is 12 residues. The CDR3 spells CSARKDPGQAFF. DNA of the CDR3: TGCAGTGCTAGAAAAGACCCGGGGCAAGCTTTCTTT.

Many counts were recorded for this clonotype. The chain uses TRBV20-1 and TRBJ2-2; 7 nucleotides line up with TRBD1. The V gene end was trimmed by 0 bases and the J gene end by 5 bases; junction bases not matched to a gene: 3. The CDR3 totals 14 residues. The germline V gene has CDR1 DFQATT and CDR2 SNEGSKA (reference sequence). The CDR3 DNA reads as TGCAGTGCTAGAGATACAGGGGAAACCGGGGAGCTGTTTTTT. Protein product: CSARDTGETGELFF.